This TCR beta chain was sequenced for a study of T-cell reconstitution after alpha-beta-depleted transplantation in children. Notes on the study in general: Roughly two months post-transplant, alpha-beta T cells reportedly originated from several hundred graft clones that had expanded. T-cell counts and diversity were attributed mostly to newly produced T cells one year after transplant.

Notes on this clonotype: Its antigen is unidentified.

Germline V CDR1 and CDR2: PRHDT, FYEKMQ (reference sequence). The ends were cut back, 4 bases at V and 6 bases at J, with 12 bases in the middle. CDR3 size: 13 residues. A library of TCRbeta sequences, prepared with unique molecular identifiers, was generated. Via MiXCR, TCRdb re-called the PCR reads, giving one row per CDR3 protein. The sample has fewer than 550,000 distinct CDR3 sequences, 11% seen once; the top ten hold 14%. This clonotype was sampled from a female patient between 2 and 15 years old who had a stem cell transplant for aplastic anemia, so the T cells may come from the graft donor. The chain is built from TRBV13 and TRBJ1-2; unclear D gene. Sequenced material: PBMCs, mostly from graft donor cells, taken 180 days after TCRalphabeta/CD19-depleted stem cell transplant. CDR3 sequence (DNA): TGTGCCAGCAGCTCCGCCTGGGGAGATGGCTACACCTTC. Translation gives CASSSAWGDGYTF.